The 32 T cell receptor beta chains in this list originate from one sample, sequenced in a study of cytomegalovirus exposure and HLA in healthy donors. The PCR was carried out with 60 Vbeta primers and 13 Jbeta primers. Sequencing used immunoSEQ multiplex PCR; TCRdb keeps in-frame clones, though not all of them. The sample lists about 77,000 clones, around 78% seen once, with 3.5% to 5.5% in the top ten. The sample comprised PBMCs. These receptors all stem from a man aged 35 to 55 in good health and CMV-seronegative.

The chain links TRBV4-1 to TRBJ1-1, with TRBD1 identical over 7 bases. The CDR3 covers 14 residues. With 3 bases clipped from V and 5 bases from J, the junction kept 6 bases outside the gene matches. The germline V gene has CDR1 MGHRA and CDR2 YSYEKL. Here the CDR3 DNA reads TGCGCCAGCAGCCAGTTGACAGGGTCTACTGAAGCTTTCTTT. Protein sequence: CASSQLTGSTEAFF.

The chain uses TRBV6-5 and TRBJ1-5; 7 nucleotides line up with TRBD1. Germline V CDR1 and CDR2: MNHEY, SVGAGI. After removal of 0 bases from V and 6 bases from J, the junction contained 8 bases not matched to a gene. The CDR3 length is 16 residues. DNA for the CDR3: TGTGCCAGCAGTTACTCGGGGCAGCAGGGGGGTCAGCCCCAGCATTTT. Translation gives CASSYSGQQGGQPQHF.

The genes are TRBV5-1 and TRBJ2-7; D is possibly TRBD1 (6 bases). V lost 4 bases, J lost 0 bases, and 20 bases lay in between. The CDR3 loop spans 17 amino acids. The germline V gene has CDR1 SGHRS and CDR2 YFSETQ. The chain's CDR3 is CASSLVSRGSSSYEQYF. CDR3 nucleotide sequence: TGCGCCAGCAGCCTGGTTTCCAGGGGCTCGAGCTCCTACGAGCAGTACTTC.

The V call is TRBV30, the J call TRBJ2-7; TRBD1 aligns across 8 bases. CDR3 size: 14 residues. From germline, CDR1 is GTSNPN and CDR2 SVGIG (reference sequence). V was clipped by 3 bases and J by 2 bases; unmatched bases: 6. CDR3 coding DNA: TGTGCCTGGAGGGGACAGGCCTATACCTACGAGCAGTACTTC. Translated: CAWRGQAYTYEQYF.

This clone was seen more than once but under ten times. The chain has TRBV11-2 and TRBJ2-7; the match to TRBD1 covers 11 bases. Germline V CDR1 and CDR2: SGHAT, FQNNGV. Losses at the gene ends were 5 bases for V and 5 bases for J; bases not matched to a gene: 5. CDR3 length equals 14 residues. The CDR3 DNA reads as TGTGCCAGCAGCCAGGACAGGGGGCTTAACGAGCAGTACTTC. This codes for CASSQDRGLNEQYF.

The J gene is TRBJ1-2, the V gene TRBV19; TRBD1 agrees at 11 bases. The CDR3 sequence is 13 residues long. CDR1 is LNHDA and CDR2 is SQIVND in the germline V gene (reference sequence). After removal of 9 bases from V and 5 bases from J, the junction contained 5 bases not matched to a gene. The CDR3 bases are TGTGCCAGATGGACAGGGGGCGTTTATGGCTACACCTTC. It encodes CARWTGGVYGYTF.

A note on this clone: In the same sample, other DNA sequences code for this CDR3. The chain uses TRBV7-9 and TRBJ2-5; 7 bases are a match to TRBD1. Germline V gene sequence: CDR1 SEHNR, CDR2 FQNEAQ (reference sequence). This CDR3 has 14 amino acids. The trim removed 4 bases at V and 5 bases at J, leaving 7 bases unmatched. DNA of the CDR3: TGTGCCAGCAGCTCCTACAGGGGTTGGGAGACCCAGTACTTC. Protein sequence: CASSSYRGWETQYF.

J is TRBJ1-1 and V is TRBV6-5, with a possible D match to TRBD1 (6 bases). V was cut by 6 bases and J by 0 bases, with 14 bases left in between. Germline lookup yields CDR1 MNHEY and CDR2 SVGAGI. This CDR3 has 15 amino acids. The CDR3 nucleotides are TGTGCCAGCAGACGGACAGCAGTCATGAACACTGAAGCTTTCTTT. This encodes CASRRTAVMNTEAFF.

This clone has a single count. For the CDR3, the DNA is TGTGCCAGCAGCCCCCTAGGAGTACAAGAGACCCAGTACTTC. The encoded protein is CASSPLGVQETQYF. The rearrangement uses TRBV7-9 and TRBJ2-5; D ambiguous. The CDR3 loop spans 14 amino acids. Per the germline V gene, CDR1 is SEHNR and CDR2 is FQNEAQ (reference sequence). V lost 5 bases and J 2 bases, leaving 12 bases between the germline ends.

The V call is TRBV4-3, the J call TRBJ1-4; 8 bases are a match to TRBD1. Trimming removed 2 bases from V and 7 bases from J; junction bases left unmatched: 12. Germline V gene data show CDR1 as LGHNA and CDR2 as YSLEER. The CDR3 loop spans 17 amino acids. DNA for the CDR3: TGCGCCAGCAGCCAAAAAAGGGGACAGGCGATTCGTGAAAAACTGTTTTTT. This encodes CASSQKRGQAIREKLFF.

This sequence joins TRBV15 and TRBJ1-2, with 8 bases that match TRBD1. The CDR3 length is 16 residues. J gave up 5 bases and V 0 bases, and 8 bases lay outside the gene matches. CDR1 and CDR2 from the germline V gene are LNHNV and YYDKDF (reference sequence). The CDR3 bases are TGTGCCACCAGCAGAGATCTGGGACAGGCCTTATATGGCTACACCTTC. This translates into CATSRDLGQALYGYTF.

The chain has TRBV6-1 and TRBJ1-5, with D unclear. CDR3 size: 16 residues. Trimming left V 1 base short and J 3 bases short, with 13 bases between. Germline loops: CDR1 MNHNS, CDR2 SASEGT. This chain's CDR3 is CASSEGVRRYNQPQHF. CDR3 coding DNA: TGTGCCAGCAGTGAAGGGGTGAGGAGATACAATCAGCCCCAGCATTTT.

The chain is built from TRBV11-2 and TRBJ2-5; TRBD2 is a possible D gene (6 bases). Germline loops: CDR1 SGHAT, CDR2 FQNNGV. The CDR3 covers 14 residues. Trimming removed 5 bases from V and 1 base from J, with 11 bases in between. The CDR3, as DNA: TGTGCCAGCAGCCCCCGGGGAGGCCAAGAGACCCAGTACTTC. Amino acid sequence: CASSPRGGQETQYF.

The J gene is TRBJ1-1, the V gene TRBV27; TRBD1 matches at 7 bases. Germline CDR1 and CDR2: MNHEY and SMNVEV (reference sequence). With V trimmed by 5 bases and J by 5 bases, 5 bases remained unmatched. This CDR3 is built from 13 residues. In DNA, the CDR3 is TGTGCCAGCAGTCCCAGGGGGAGTACTGAAGCTTTCTTT. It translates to CASSPRGSTEAFF.

This CDR3 is CASSYTGGWYEQYF. The CDR3, as DNA: TGTGCCAGCAGTTACACAGGGGGCTGGTACGAGCAGTACTTC. The J gene is TRBJ2-7, the V gene TRBV6-5, with 9 nucleotides matching TRBD1. V lost 2 bases, J lost 4 bases, and 3 bases stayed unmatched. The germline gives CDR1 MNHEY, CDR2 SVGAGI. CDR3 size: 14 residues.

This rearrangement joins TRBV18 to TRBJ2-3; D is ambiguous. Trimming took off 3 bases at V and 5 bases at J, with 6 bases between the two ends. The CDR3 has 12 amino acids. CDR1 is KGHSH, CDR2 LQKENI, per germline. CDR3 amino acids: CASSPPGDTQYF. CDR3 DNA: TGTGCCAGCTCACCCCCAGGAGATACGCAGTATTTT.

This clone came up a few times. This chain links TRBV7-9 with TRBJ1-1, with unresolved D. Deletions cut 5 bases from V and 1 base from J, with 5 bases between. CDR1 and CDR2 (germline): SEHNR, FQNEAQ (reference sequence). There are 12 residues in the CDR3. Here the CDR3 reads CASSPRNTEAFF. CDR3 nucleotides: TGTGCCAGCAGCCCCCGGAACACTGAAGCTTTCTTT.

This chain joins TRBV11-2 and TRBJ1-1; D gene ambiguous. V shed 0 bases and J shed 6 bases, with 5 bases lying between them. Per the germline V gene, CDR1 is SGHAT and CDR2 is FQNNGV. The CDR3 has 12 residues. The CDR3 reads CASSLDRSEAFF. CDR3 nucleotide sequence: TGTGCCAGCAGCTTAGACAGGTCTGAAGCTTTCTTT.

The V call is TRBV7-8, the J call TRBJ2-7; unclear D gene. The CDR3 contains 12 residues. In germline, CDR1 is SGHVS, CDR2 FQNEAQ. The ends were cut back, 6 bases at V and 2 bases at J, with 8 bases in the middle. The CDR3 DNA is TGTGCCAGCAGTTCGTCCCCCTACGAGCAGTACTTC. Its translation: CASSSSPYEQYF.

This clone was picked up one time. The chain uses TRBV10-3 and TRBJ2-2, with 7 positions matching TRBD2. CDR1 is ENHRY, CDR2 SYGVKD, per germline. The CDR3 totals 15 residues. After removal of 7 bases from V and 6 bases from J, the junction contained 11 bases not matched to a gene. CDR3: CAIKSSGTSAGELFF. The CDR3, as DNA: TGTGCCATCAAGTCTAGCGGTACATCGGCCGGGGAGCTGTTTTTT.

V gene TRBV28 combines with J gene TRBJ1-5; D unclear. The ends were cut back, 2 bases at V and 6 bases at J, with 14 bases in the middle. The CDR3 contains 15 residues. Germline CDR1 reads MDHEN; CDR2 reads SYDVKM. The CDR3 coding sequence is TGTGCCAGCAGTTTAAGATCGGGGAGCTCTCAGCCCCAGCATTTT. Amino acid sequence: CASSLRSGSSQPQHF.

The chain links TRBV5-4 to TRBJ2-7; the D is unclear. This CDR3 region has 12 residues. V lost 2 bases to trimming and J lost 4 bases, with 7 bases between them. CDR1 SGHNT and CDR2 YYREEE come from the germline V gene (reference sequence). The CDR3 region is CASSFQQYEQYF. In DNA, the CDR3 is TGTGCCAGCAGCTTCCAACAGTACGAGCAGTACTTC.

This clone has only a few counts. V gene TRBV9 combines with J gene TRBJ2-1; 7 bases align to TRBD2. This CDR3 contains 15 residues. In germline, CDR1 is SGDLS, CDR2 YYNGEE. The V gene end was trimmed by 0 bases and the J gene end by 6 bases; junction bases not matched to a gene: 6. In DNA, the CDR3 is TGTGCCAGCAGCGTAGGCGGGGGTGGGGGCAATGAGCAGTTCTTC. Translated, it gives CASSVGGGGGNEQFF.

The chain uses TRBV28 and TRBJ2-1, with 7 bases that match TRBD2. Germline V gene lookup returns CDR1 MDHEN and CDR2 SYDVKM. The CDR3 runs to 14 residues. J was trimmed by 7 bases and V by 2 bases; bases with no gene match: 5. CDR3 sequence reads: CASSLGDYRNEQFF. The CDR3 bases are TGTGCCAGCAGTTTAGGGGACTACCGAAATGAGCAGTTCTTC.

CDR3 residues: CASSLTGQAQETQYF. In DNA, the CDR3 is TGTGCCAGCAGCCTTACCGGACAGGCCCAAGAGACCCAGTACTTC. The chain employs TRBV7-6 and TRBJ2-5; TRBD1 matches 7 bases. The CDR3 has 15 residues. From germline, CDR1 is SGHVS and CDR2 FNYEAQ. The V segment lost 5 bases and the J segment 1 base; nucleotides outside the gene matches: 7.

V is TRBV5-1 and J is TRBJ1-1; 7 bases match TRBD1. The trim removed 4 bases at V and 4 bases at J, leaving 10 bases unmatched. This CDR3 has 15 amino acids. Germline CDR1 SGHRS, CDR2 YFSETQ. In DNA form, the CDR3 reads TGCGCCAGCAGCCCACACACAGGGGACGGCACTGAAGCTTTCTTT. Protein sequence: CASSPHTGDGTEAFF.

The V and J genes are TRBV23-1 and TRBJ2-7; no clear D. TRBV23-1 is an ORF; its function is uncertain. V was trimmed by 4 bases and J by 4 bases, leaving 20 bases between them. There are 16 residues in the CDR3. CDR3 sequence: CASSLPRKAERYEQYF. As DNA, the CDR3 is TGCGCCAGCAGTCTACCTCGAAAGGCGGAGCGTTACGAGCAGTACTTC.

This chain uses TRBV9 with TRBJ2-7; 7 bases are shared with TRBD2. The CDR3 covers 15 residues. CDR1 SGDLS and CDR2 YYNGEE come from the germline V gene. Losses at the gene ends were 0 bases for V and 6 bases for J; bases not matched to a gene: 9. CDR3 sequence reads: CASSVVGRQRGEQYF. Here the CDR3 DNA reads TGTGCCAGCAGCGTAGTGGGGCGTCAGCGGGGCGAGCAGTACTTC.

The CDR3 is CASSSDRGVFF. In DNA, the CDR3 is TGTGCCAGCAGTTCGGACAGGGGTGTGTTTTTT. The rearrangement uses TRBV28 and TRBJ1-4; 9 nucleotides align to TRBD1. CDR3 length: 11 amino acids. Germline V gene sequence: CDR1 MDHEN, CDR2 SYDVKM. The ends lost 4 bases at V and 15 bases at J; junction bases unmatched: 3.

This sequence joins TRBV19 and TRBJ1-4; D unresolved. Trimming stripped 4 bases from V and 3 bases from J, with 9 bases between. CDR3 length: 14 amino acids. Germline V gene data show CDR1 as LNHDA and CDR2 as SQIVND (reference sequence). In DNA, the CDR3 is TGTGCCAGTAGTACGTGGGGAGCTAATGAAAAACTGTTTTTT. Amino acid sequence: CASSTWGANEKLFF.

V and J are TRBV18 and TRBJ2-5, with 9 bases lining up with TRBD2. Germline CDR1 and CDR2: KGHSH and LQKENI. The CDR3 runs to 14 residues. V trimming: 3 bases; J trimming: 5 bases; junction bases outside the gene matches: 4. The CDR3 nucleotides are TGTGCCAGCTCACCTGGGACTAGCCAGGAGACCCAGTACTTC. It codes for CASSPGTSQETQYF. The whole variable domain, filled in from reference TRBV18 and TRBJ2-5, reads NAGVMQNPRHLVRRRGQEARLRCSPMKGHSHVYWYRQLPEEGLKFMVYLQKENIIDESGMPKERFSAEFPKEGPSILRIQQVVRGDSAAYFCASSPGTSQETQYFGPGTRLLVL.

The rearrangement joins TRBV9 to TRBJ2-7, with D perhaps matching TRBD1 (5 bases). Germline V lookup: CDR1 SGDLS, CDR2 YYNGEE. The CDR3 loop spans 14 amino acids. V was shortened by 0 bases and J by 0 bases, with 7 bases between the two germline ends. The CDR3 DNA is TGTGCCAGCAGCGTAGAAACAGGCTCCTACGAGCAGTACTTC. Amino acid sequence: CASSVETGSYEQYF.